This record looks at one TCR beta chain sequence and its context. Its specificity is not known. This sample is drawn from a study of early stage breast cancer tumors. Assay: immunoSEQ multiplex PCR; the TCRdb copy retains only in-frame clones and omits some. The repertoire consists of around 30,000 clones, with 60% to 80% occurring once and the leading ten covering roughly a tenth. Regarding the study as a whole: Enriched TCRB sequences shared across patients were mostly commonly generated sequences.

The TCR originated in a person aged 30 to 40 with breast cancer. The sequencing input was breast tumor tissue.

The CDR3 DNA sequence: TGTGCCACCAGCAGAGAAAGGGACAGTTCCTACGAGCAGTACTTC. It encodes CATSRERDSSYEQYF. This chain connects TRBV15 to TRBJ2-7; 7 nucleotides line up with TRBD1. Trimming at V came to 0 bases and at J to 1 base, leaving 3 bases not matched to a gene. The CDR3 has 15 residues. The V gene's germline CDR1 is LNHNV and CDR2 YYDKDF (reference sequence).